Shown below are 21 T cell receptor beta chains from a single sample sequenced in a study of early stage breast cancer tumors. Measured with immunoSEQ multiplex PCR; TCRdb has only the in-frame clones, and not every one. The sample carries some 30,000 clones, approximately 85% recorded once. Sequencing was carried out using blood. The receptors here all came from a person aged 45 to 59 with breast cancer.

The chain combines TRBV15 with TRBJ2-1, with 8 positions matching TRBD1. With 5 bases clipped from V and 1 base from J, the junction kept 4 bases outside the gene matches. Germline values: CDR1 LNHNV, CDR2 YYDKDF (reference sequence). The CDR3 contains 15 residues. The CDR3 sequence is CATSPWTGSYNEQFF. The CDR3 DNA follows: TGTGCCACCAGCCCATGGACAGGGTCCTACAATGAGCAGTTCTTC.

The V gene is TRBV6-6, the J gene TRBJ1-2; a weak D match, TRBD1 (6 bases). The CDR3 length is 15 residues. CDR1 MNHNY and CDR2 SVGAGI come from the germline V gene (reference sequence). Trimming took 5 bases from V and 6 from J, leaving 19 bases between them. The CDR3 sequence: CASSSRDIPGDGYTF. CDR3 nucleotide sequence: TGTGCCAGCAGTAGCCGGGACATCCCTGGCGATGGCTACACCTTC.

The V gene is TRBV7-9, the J gene TRBJ2-4; 7 bases agree with TRBD2. In germline, CDR1 is SEHNR, CDR2 FQNEAQ (reference sequence). This CDR3 region has 17 residues. Trimming removed 6 bases from V and 0 bases from J; junction bases left unmatched: 11. CDR3 nucleotides: TGTGCCAGCAGTTCAAGACTAGCCCAAATAGCCAAAAACATTCAGTACTTC. The encoded protein is CASSSRLAQIAKNIQYF.

V usage is TRBV7-3 and J usage is TRBJ2-7; D may be TRBD2 (5 bases). Trimming stripped 0 bases from V and 3 bases from J, with 12 bases between. CDR1 SGHTA and CDR2 FQGTGA come from the germline V gene. CDR3 length equals 15 residues. CDR3 sequence reads: CASSLTRATNYEQYF. CDR3 in DNA: TGTGCCAGCAGCTTAACGAGGGCTACAAACTACGAGCAGTACTTC.

The J gene is TRBJ1-2, the V gene TRBV5-6; tentatively, D is TRBD1 (6 bases). This CDR3 has 13 amino acids. Germline values: CDR1 SGHDT, CDR2 YYEEEE. Trimming left V 1 base short and J 6 bases short, with 10 bases between. The CDR3, as DNA: TGTGCCAGCAGCTTGAGTGGGGGCAATGGCTACACCTTC. Protein sequence: CASSLSGGNGYTF.

The genes are TRBV27 and TRBJ2-3; 8 nucleotides align to TRBD2. V lost 5 bases, J lost 3 bases, and 10 bases stayed unmatched. Germline assignment: CDR1 MNHEY and CDR2 SMNVEV (reference sequence). The CDR3 extends over 16 amino acids. The CDR3 loop is CASSPIGLAKTDTQYF. Here the CDR3 DNA reads TGTGCCAGCAGTCCTATAGGACTAGCCAAGACAGATACGCAGTATTTT.

The chain has TRBV6-1 and TRBJ2-5; TRBD1 matches at 7 bases. The germline gives CDR1 MNHNS, CDR2 SASEGT. The CDR3 has 16 residues. V lost 4 bases and J lost 3; bases outside the gene matches: 11. In nucleotides, the CDR3 is TGTGCCAGCAGTGTCCCCCCGGGAACAGGGGAAGAGACCCAGTACTTC. Translating it yields CASSVPPGTGEETQYF.

This chain connects TRBV4-1 to TRBJ2-2; TRBD2 matches at 7 bases. The CDR3 runs to 17 residues. V lost 2 bases and J lost 0; bases outside the gene matches: 6. Germline assignment: CDR1 MGHRA and CDR2 YSYEKL. CDR3 protein: CASSQSSLAANTGELFF. CDR3 coding DNA: TGCGCCAGCAGCCAAAGTTCTCTAGCGGCGAACACCGGGGAGCTGTTTTTT.

The J gene is TRBJ2-3, the V gene TRBV30; 8 bases align to TRBD2. The CDR3 runs to 16 residues. V was pared by 0 bases and J by 0 bases, with 5 bases of the junction left unmatched. Germline values: CDR1 GTSNPN, CDR2 SVGIG (reference sequence). CDR3 loop: CAWSVSPSGSTDTQYF. CDR3 DNA: TGTGCCTGGAGTGTATCCCCTAGCGGGAGCACAGATACGCAGTATTTT.

This clone came up once. The chain is built from TRBV5-5 and TRBJ2-3; 15 bases align to TRBD2. The CDR3 length is 18 residues. The germline gives CDR1 SGHKS, CDR2 YYEKEE (reference sequence). The V gene end was trimmed by 2 bases and the J gene end by 1 base; junction bases not matched to a gene: 5. The CDR3 sequence: CASSLGLAGGPGTDTQYF. The CDR3 region has the DNA TGTGCCAGCAGCTTAGGACTAGCGGGAGGGCCGGGCACAGATACGCAGTATTTT.

The chain employs TRBV5-6 and TRBJ2-3; D is perhaps TRBD1 (5 bases). Between the trimmed V and J ends, which lost 1 base and 1 base, there was a span of 16 bases. The CDR3 contains 17 residues. Germline-derived CDR1 and CDR2 are SGHDT and YYEEEE. CDR3 in amino acids: CASSLPPDRPRTDTQYF. The DNA of the CDR3 is TGTGCCAGCAGCTTGCCACCCGACAGACCCCGCACAGATACGCAGTATTTT.

This clone was picked up a small number of times. The chain couples TRBV7-6 to TRBJ2-7; D not resolved. V was shortened by 2 bases and J by 4 bases, with 9 bases between the two germline ends. The CDR3 spans 13 residues. Germline loops: CDR1 SGHVS, CDR2 FNYEAQ. CDR3 in DNA: TGTGCCAGCAGCTTATCTGACCAGTACGAGCAGTACTTC. Amino acids: CASSLSDQYEQYF.

This clone was detected a few times. The chain uses TRBV15 and TRBJ1-1; weak D call: TRBD1 (5 bases). V was cut by 3 bases and J by 0 bases, with 14 bases left in between. The CDR3 totals 16 residues. Germline CDR1 reads LNHNV; CDR2 reads YYDKDF (reference sequence). CDR3 nucleotides: TGTGCCACCAGCAGCCCTCCAGGGACCCTGAACACTGAAGCTTTCTTT. As protein: CATSSPPGTLNTEAFF.

The chain uses TRBV5-6 and TRBJ1-4; the match to TRBD1 covers 7 bases. The CDR3 totals 14 residues. Germline V gene lookup returns CDR1 SGHDT and CDR2 YYEEEE. V lost 6 bases, J lost 6 bases, and 8 bases stayed unmatched. The CDR3 DNA reads as TGTGCCAGCACCTCGACAGGGCGGGATGAAAAACTGTTTTTT. As protein: CASTSTGRDEKLFF.

The DNA for the CDR3 is TGTGCCAGCAGCTCAGGGGGGGACAGGACTGCTTCCGAGCAGTACTTC. It yields the protein CASSSGGDRTASEQYF. The chain uses TRBV7-3 and TRBJ2-7; maybe TRBD1 (8 bases). The germline V gene encodes CDR1 SGHTA and CDR2 FQGTGA. The CDR3 totals 16 residues. Deletions cut 4 bases from V and 6 bases from J, with 22 bases between. Full variable domain (rest looked up from reference TRBV7-3 and TRBJ2-7): GAGVSQTPSNKVTEKGKYVELRCDPISGHTALYWYRQSLGQGPEFLIYFQGTGAADDSGLPNDRFFAVRPEGSVSTLKIQRTERGDSAVYLCASSSGGDRTASEQYFGPGTRLTVT.

The gene calls are TRBV11-3 and TRBJ2-1, with D maybe TRBD2 (7 bases). Germline lookup yields CDR1 SGHNT and CDR2 YENEEA. CDR3 length: 15 amino acids. V lost 5 bases and J 7 bases, leaving 18 bases between the germline ends. The CDR3 DNA reads TGTGCCAGCAGCCAAAGGGGGGGGGCAATAAATGAGCAGTTCTTC. As protein: CASSQRGGAINEQFF.

The rearrangement joins TRBV10-3 to TRBJ2-3; D gene uncertain. The germline gives CDR1 ENHRY, CDR2 SYGVKD. With 11 bases removed from V and 2 bases from J, the gap between germline ends came to 14 bases. There are 13 residues in the CDR3. CDR3 sequence: CASHTPFTDTQYF. As DNA, the CDR3 is TGTGCCTCACATACGCCCTTCACAGATACGCAGTATTTT.

This chain uses TRBV9 with TRBJ1-3; D not resolved. From germline, CDR1 is SGDLS and CDR2 YYNGEE. The V end was cut by 3 bases, the J end by 4 bases, with 5 bases between. CDR3 length equals 12 residues. The chain's CDR3 is CASSALGNTIYF. The CDR3 coding sequence is TGTGCCAGCAGCGCCCTAGGAAACACCATATATTTT.

The chain employs TRBV5-6 and TRBJ2-5; D call uncertain. Per the germline V gene, CDR1 is SGHDT and CDR2 is YYEEEE. Trimming removed 4 bases at V and 1 base at J, with 8 bases between. CDR3 length equals 13 residues. The CDR3 sequence: CASSPLGQETQYF. The DNA for the CDR3 is TGTGCCAGCAGCCCCCTTGGCCAAGAGACCCAGTACTTC. The variable domain in full, with the rest retrieved from reference TRBV5-6 and TRBJ2-5, is DAGVTQSPTHLIKTRGQQVTLRCSPKSGHDTVSWYQQALGQGPQFIFQYYEEEERQRGNFPDRFSGHQFPNYSSELNVNALLLGDSALYLCASSPLGQETQYFGPGTRLLVL.

The genes are TRBV7-3 and TRBJ2-1; 7 nucleotides agree with TRBD2. After removal of 4 bases from V and 6 bases from J, the junction contained 6 bases not matched to a gene. Germline CDR1 reads SGHTA; CDR2 reads FQGTGA. The CDR3 is 14 residues long. This chain's CDR3 is CASSYGGRGNEQFF. The CDR3 DNA reads as TGTGCCAGCAGCTACGGGGGGAGGGGCAATGAGCAGTTCTTC.

The chain combines TRBV18 with TRBJ1-1, with unresolved D. The V end was cut by 3 bases, the J end by 1 base, with 6 bases between. Germline V gene data show CDR1 as KGHSH and CDR2 as LQKENI. The CDR3 runs 13 residues. The CDR3 loop reads CASSPIKNTEAFF. CDR3 DNA sequence: TGTGCCAGCTCACCTATAAAGAACACTGAAGCTTTCTTT.